The rows below give T cell receptor beta chains drawn from one sample of a study of cytomegalovirus exposure and HLA in healthy donors. Some clones are missing from TCRdb's copy, which holds only in-frame ones; the method was immunoSEQ multiplex PCR. The sample holds over 200,000 clones, around four fifths seen once. Input material: PBMCs. Receptors originate from a woman between 40 and 55 years old in good health and CMV-seronegative. Each CDR3 is given with its conserved first and last residue. D genes are given only for firm matches. Not every row has a clone size; where given, it reads once, few, many or a size class.

J gene: TRBJ2-7; D gene: TRBD1; V gene: TRBV29-1; clone size: once; CDR3 protein: CSVTTGPYEQYF; CDR3 DNA: TGCAGCGTCACGACAGGGCCCTACGAGCAGTACTTC
J gene: TRBJ1-1; D gene: TRBD1; V gene: TRBV7-2; clone size: .; CDR3 protein: CASSTPEGQGLLVSEAFF; CDR3 DNA: TGTGCCAGCAGCACCCCCGAGGGACAGGGTCTTTTGGTGTCTGAAGCTTTCTTT
J gene: TRBJ1-1; D gene: .; V gene: TRBV6-5; clone size: .; CDR3 protein: CASSLDRGGTEAFF; CDR3 DNA: TGTGCCAGCAGCTTGGACAGAGGTGGCACTGAAGCTTTCTTT
J gene: TRBJ2-1; D gene: TRBD1; V gene: TRBV27; clone size: .; CDR3 protein: CASSKDRAYNEQFF; CDR3 DNA: TGTGCCAGCAGTAAGGACAGGGCCTACAATGAGCAGTTCTTC
J gene: TRBJ1-5; D gene: .; V gene: TRBV19; clone size: .; CDR3 protein: CASSIGLVMGNQPQHF; CDR3 DNA: TGTGCCAGTAGTATTGGACTTGTGATGGGCAATCAGCCCCAGCATTTT
J gene: TRBJ2-2; D gene: TRBD2; V gene: TRBV4-2; clone size: .; CDR3 protein: CASSQDASGATGTGELFF; CDR3 DNA: TGTGCCAGCAGCCAAGATGCTAGCGGGGCCACGGGAACCGGGGAGCTGTTTTTT
J gene: TRBJ1-6; D gene: .; V gene: TRBV5-4; clone size: .; CDR3 protein: CASSLERQGSPLHF; CDR3 DNA: TGTGCCAGCAGCTTGGAGCGTCAGGGTTCACCCCTCCACTTT
J gene: TRBJ1-6; D gene: .; V gene: TRBV9; clone size: .; CDR3 protein: CASSLGGREANSPLHF; CDR3 DNA: TGTGCCAGCAGCCTGGGAGGCAGGGAGGCTAATTCACCCCTCCACTTT
J gene: TRBJ1-3; D gene: TRBD1; V gene: TRBV9; clone size: .; CDR3 protein: CASSIGTASGNTIYF; CDR3 DNA: TGTGCCAGCAGCATCGGGACAGCCTCTGGAAACACCATATATTTT
J gene: TRBJ2-3; D gene: TRBD1; V gene: TRBV5-4; clone size: .; CDR3 protein: CASSLGDRVPDTQYF; CDR3 DNA: TGTGCCAGCAGCTTGGGGGACAGGGTTCCAGATACGCAGTATTTT
J gene: TRBJ1-2; D gene: TRBD1; V gene: TRBV5-4; clone size: .; CDR3 protein: CASSLEGAGGNGYTF; CDR3 DNA: TGTGCCAGCAGCCTCGAGGGGGCAGGGGGTAATGGCTACACCTTC
J gene: TRBJ2-5; D gene: TRBD2; V gene: TRBV6-5; clone size: .; CDR3 protein: CASSYFGLAPEETQYF; CDR3 DNA: TGTGCCAGCAGTTACTTCGGACTAGCGCCGGAAGAGACCCAGTACTTC
J gene: TRBJ1-2; D gene: .; V gene: TRBV7-8; clone size: .; CDR3 protein: CASSLGNGLLNYGYTF; CDR3 DNA: TGTGCCAGCAGCTTAGGAAACGGACTATTAAACTATGGCTACACCTTC
J gene: TRBJ2-5; D gene: .; V gene: TRBV7-9; clone size: .; CDR3 protein: CASSFLVQETQYF; CDR3 DNA: TGTGCCAGCAGCTTCCTCGTTCAAGAGACCCAGTACTTC
J gene: TRBJ2-5; D gene: TRBD2; V gene: TRBV15; clone size: .; CDR3 protein: CATSRGTSGVETQYF; CDR3 DNA: TGTGCCACCAGCAGGGGGACTAGCGGGGTAGAGACCCAGTACTTC
J gene: TRBJ2-7; D gene: TRBD1; V gene: TRBV5-1; clone size: .; CDR3 protein: CASSSTGQGNYEQYF; CDR3 DNA: TGCGCCAGCAGCTCCACGGGACAGGGAAACTACGAGCAGTACTTC
J gene: TRBJ2-1; D gene: TRBD2; V gene: TRBV30; clone size: .; CDR3 protein: CAWSSSGGPYNEQFF; CDR3 DNA: TGTGCCTGGAGTTCTAGCGGGGGCCCCTACAATGAGCAGTTCTTC
J gene: TRBJ2-3; D gene: .; V gene: TRBV7-6; clone size: .; CDR3 protein: CASSLGGQGTQYF; CDR3 DNA: TGTGCCAGCAGCTTAGGGGGGCAGGGTACGCAGTATTTT
J gene: TRBJ2-7; D gene: TRBD1; V gene: TRBV4-1; clone size: .; CDR3 protein: CASSQGQGVEQYF; CDR3 DNA: TGCGCCAGCAGCCAGGGACAGGGGGTCGAGCAGTACTTC
J gene: TRBJ2-7; D gene: .; V gene: TRBV27; clone size: .; CDR3 protein: CASSFQVNYEQYF; CDR3 DNA: TGTGCCAGCAGTTTCCAGGTCAACTACGAGCAGTACTTC
J gene: TRBJ1-1; D gene: .; V gene: TRBV19; clone size: .; CDR3 protein: CASSISQGTEAFF; CDR3 DNA: TGTGCCAGTAGTATCTCACAGGGCACTGAAGCTTTCTTT
J gene: TRBJ1-1; D gene: .; V gene: TRBV5-1; clone size: .; CDR3 protein: CASSLTGNSAEAFF; CDR3 DNA: TGCGCCAGCAGCTTGACAGGGAACTCTGCTGAAGCTTTCTTT
J gene: TRBJ1-4; D gene: .; V gene: TRBV6-5; clone size: once; CDR3 protein: CASSYEGRYEKLFF; CDR3 DNA: TGTGCCAGCAGTTACGAGGGGAGGTACGAAAAACTGTTTTTT
J gene: TRBJ2-3; D gene: TRBD1; V gene: TRBV6-1; clone size: .; CDR3 protein: CASTEGQGFTDTQYF; CDR3 DNA: TGTGCCAGCACTGAGGGACAGGGATTCACAGATACGCAGTATTTT
J gene: TRBJ2-5; D gene: .; V gene: TRBV7-2; clone size: .; CDR3 protein: CASSLATGLETQYF; CDR3 DNA: TGTGCCAGCAGCTTAGCCACAGGTTTAGAGACCCAGTACTTC
J gene: TRBJ2-2; D gene: .; V gene: TRBV29-1; clone size: .; CDR3 protein: CSVRGGQQNTGELFF; CDR3 DNA: TGCAGCGTCCGGGGCGGACAGCAGAACACCGGGGAGCTGTTTTTT
J gene: TRBJ2-3; D gene: TRBD2; V gene: TRBV9; clone size: .; CDR3 protein: CASSVGGTSGADTQYF; CDR3 DNA: TGTGCCAGCAGCGTTGGGGGGACTAGCGGGGCAGATACGCAGTATTTT
J gene: TRBJ2-3; D gene: .; V gene: TRBV11-3; clone size: .; CDR3 protein: CASSLGGLSSTDTQYF; CDR3 DNA: TGTGCCAGCAGCTTAGGGGGACTTTCTAGCACAGATACGCAGTATTTT
J gene: TRBJ2-7; D gene: .; V gene: TRBV9; clone size: .; CDR3 protein: CASSVGETYEQYF; CDR3 DNA: TGTGCCAGCAGCGTAGGGGAGACCTACGAGCAGTACTTC
J gene: TRBJ2-7; D gene: .; V gene: TRBV30; clone size: .; CDR3 protein: CAWSETETYEQYF; CDR3 DNA: TGTGCCTGGAGTGAGACAGAAACATACGAGCAGTACTTC
J gene: TRBJ2-3; D gene: .; V gene: TRBV28; clone size: .; CDR3 protein: CASSLRGGWDTQYF; CDR3 DNA: TGTGCCAGCAGTTTAAGGGGGGGGTGGGATACGCAGTATTTT
J gene: TRBJ2-7; D gene: TRBD1; V gene: TRBV5-1; clone size: .; CDR3 protein: CASSLVPDRTSYEQYF; CDR3 DNA: TGCGCCAGCAGCTTGGTGCCGGACAGGACATCCTACGAGCAGTACTTC
J gene: TRBJ2-7; D gene: .; V gene: TRBV13; clone size: few; CDR3 protein: CASRTTGNDEQYF; CDR3 DNA: TGTGCCAGCAGGACTACGGGGAACGACGAGCAGTACTTC
J gene: TRBJ1-5; D gene: TRBD1; V gene: TRBV10-3; clone size: few; CDR3 protein: CASRQGTNQPQHF; CDR3 DNA: TGTGCCTCTCGACAGGGAACCAACCAGCCCCAGCATTTT
J gene: TRBJ1-5; D gene: .; V gene: TRBV19; clone size: few; CDR3 protein: CASSYGGNHNQPQHF; CDR3 DNA: TGTGCCAGTAGCTATGGGGGGAACCATAATCAGCCCCAGCATTTT
J gene: TRBJ1-2; D gene: .; V gene: TRBV28; clone size: .; CDR3 protein: CASNGQFYGYTF; CDR3 DNA: TGTGCCAGCAATGGACAGTTCTATGGCTACACCTTC
J gene: TRBJ1-5; D gene: .; V gene: TRBV28; clone size: .; CDR3 protein: CASSLRGPNQPQHF; CDR3 DNA: TGTGCCAGCAGTTTAAGAGGGCCGAATCAGCCCCAGCATTTT
J gene: TRBJ2-3; D gene: TRBD2; V gene: TRBV30; clone size: once; CDR3 protein: CAWCTGGGTDTQYF; CDR3 DNA: TGTGCCTGGTGTACGGGGGGGGGCACAGATACGCAGTATTTT
J gene: TRBJ1-6; D gene: TRBD1; V gene: TRBV6-5; clone size: few; CDR3 protein: CASGTGENSPLHF; CDR3 DNA: TGTGCCAGCGGGACAGGGGAAAATTCACCCCTCCACTTT
J gene: TRBJ2-5; D gene: TRBD2; V gene: TRBV7-3; clone size: .; CDR3 protein: CASSQTSGVETQYF; CDR3 DNA: TGTGCCAGCAGCCAGACTAGCGGGGTCGAGACCCAGTACTTC
J gene: TRBJ1-1; D gene: .; V gene: TRBV6-5; clone size: .; CDR3 protein: CASSTSLANTEAFF; CDR3 DNA: TGTGCCAGCAGCACGAGCCTTGCGAACACTGAAGCTTTCTTT
J gene: TRBJ1-1; D gene: TRBD1; V gene: TRBV6-5; clone size: few; CDR3 protein: CASSQQGVYEAFF; CDR3 DNA: TGTGCCAGCAGTCAGCAGGGGGTGTACGAAGCTTTCTTT
J gene: TRBJ2-3; D gene: TRBD2; V gene: TRBV2; clone size: .; CDR3 protein: CASSGTSGASTDTQYF; CDR3 DNA: TGTGCCAGCAGTGGGACTAGCGGGGCCAGCACAGATACGCAGTATTTT